A selection of T cell receptor beta chains follows, all from one sample in a study of blood T cell repertoires in COVID-19. Measured with immunoSEQ multiplex PCR; TCRdb has only the in-frame clones, and not every one. The sample lists about 60,000 clones; about 83% were seen once. The specimen was peripheral blood. These receptors were taken from a human donor in a cohort sampled during active COVID-19. Each CDR3 is given with its conserved first and last residue. The order of the fields is J gene, V gene, clone size, D gene, CDR3 DNA, CDR3 protein. D genes are given only for firm matches. Clone size appears in some rows only: once, few, many, or a class for an expanded clone.

TRBJ1-2,TRBV3-1/TRBV3-2,-,-,TGTGCCAGCAGCGCCACACAGGGTAGGGATGGCTACACCTTC,CASSATQGRDGYTF
TRBJ1-2,TRBV6-5,-,-,TGTGCCAGCAGTTATAGGGGCCGCCTCGGGGGCTACACCTTC,CASSYRGRLGGYTF
TRBJ2-1,TRBV5-1,-,-,TGCGCCAGCAGCCTCCCTCCCTACAATGAGCAGTTCTTC,CASSLPPYNEQFF
TRBJ2-5,TRBV19,once,TRBD2,TGTGCCAGTAGTTCCAGGCGAGCGGGAGCTCAAGAGACCCAGTACTTC,CASSSRRAGAQETQYF
TRBJ2-2,TRBV18,-,TRBD2,TGTGCCAGCTCACCACGGCTAGCGGGAGGAACAACGACCGGGGAGCTGTTTTTT,CASSPRLAGGTTTGELFF
TRBJ2-1,TRBV5-8,many,TRBD2,TGTGCCAGCAGCCTTAGCGGGGGGGTTTACAATGAGCAGTTCTTC,CASSLSGGVYNEQFF
TRBJ1-1,TRBV5-1,-,-,TGCGCCAGCACCTCGAGGCCACCCGGAGAGGTGGCTTTCTTT,CASTSRPPGEVAFF
TRBJ2-1,TRBV11-2,once,TRBD1,TGTGCCAGCAGCTCAGGGACAGGAATTAGAGGTGAGCAGTTCTTC,CASSSGTGIRGEQFF
TRBJ1-1,TRBV6-6,-,-,TGTGCCAGCAGCCAAAAGCAGAACACTGAAGCTTTCTTT,CASSQKQNTEAFF
TRBJ1-1,TRBV5-1,few,-,TGCGCCAGCAGCTTGCCAGGGGCTGAAGCTTTCTTT,CASSLPGAEAFF
TRBJ1-5,TRBV12-3/TRBV12-4,-,-,TGTGCCAGCAGTTTGCTAGATCAGCCCCAGCATTTT,CASSLLDQPQHF
TRBJ2-1,TRBV2,-,TRBD2,TGTGCCAGCACAAGGACTAGCGGGGGGCAGAGCTCCTACAATGAGCAGTTCTTC,CASTRTSGGQSSYNEQFF
TRBJ1-4,TRBV5-1,-,TRBD1,TGCGCCAGCAGCCCCCCGACAGGGACTAATGAAAAACTGTTTTTT,CASSPPTGTNEKLFF
TRBJ2-1,TRBV30,-,TRBD2,TGTGCCCGCCGGACTAGCGGGAGATCTGTTGAGCAGTTCTTC,CARRTSGRSVEQFF
TRBJ2-7,TRBV19,-,TRBD1,TGTGCCAGTAGTACGACAGGGGGCGGATACGAGCAGTACTTC,CASSTTGGGYEQYF
TRBJ1-1,TRBV30,once,TRBD1,TGTGCCGGGGACAGGGCGGTAGGGACTGAAGCTTTCTTT,CAGDRAVGTEAFF
TRBJ1-3,TRBV5-6,-,TRBD1,TGTGCCAGCAGCTTGTTGGGTCTCGGGACAGGGGGCGGTGGAAACACCATATATTTT,CASSLLGLGTGGGGNTIYF
TRBJ1-1,TRBV3-1/TRBV3-2,-,-,TGTGCCAGCAGCCAGCAGGGATTGAACACTGAAGCTTTCTTT,CASSQQGLNTEAFF
TRBJ2-1,TRBV28,-,-,TGTGCCAGCAGTTTACCCCGGAATGAGCAGTTCTTC,CASSLPRNEQFF
TRBJ2-1,TRBV28,-,TRBD2,TGTGCCAGCAGTTTGACTAGCCCGTACAATGAGCAGTTCTTC,CASSLTSPYNEQFF
TRBJ1-1,TRBV18,-,-,TGTGCCAGCTCACCACCATCAGTTGACACTGAAGCTTTCTTT,CASSPPSVDTEAFF
TRBJ2-7,TRBV5-1,-,TRBD2,TGCGCCAGCAGCTTGGCCGGACTAGCGGATACCCCCTACGAGCAGTACTTC,CASSLAGLADTPYEQYF
TRBJ1-2,TRBV6-1,-,-,TGTGCCAGCAGTGAATCGGTCTTCGGCTATGGCTACACCTTC,CASSESVFGYGYTF
TRBJ2-2,TRBV7-2,-,TRBD1,TGTGCCAGCAGAAGAGGACAGGGAGGCACCGGGGAGCTGTTTTTT,CASRRGQGGTGELFF
TRBJ1-6,TRBV18,-,-,TGTGCCAGCTCTCCAGATCTGGGCTCACCCCTCCACTTT,CASSPDLGSPLHF
TRBJ2-3,TRBV12-3/TRBV12-4,-,-,TGTGCCAGCAGCCCAGTCACAGATACGCAGTATTTT,CASSPVTDTQYF
TRBJ1-1,TRBV11-2,few,TRBD1,TGTGCCAGCAGCTTACAGGGGGCAACTGAAGCTTTCTTT,CASSLQGATEAFF
TRBJ2-7,TRBV19,-,TRBD2,TGTGCCAGTAGTATCAGACTAGCGGTCGCAAGCTCCTACGAGCAGTACTTC,CASSIRLAVASSYEQYF
TRBJ2-5,TRBV11-3,-,TRBD2,TGTGCCAGCAGCTTAGGTCCTTGGGAGCGGGAGATGGAAGAGACCCAGTACTTC,CASSLGPWEREMEETQYF
TRBJ2-6,TRBV6-4,-,TRBD1,TGTGCCAGCAGACAGGGGTCTGGGGCCAACGTCCTGACTTTC,CASRQGSGANVLTF
TRBJ2-5,TRBV5-1,-,TRBD1,TGCGCCAGCAGCTACGGGACAGGAAAGCATGAGACCCAGTACTTC,CASSYGTGKHETQYF
TRBJ1-1,TRBV5-4,-,TRBD1,TGTGCCAGCAGCTCCGGAGGGACAGGGGTCCCCGGGAGCGAAGCTTTCTTT,CASSSGGTGVPGSEAFF
TRBJ1-1,TRBV5-8,-,TRBD1,TGTGCCACTTCCCACAGGGGGCGCGGCACTGAAGCTTTCTTT,CATSHRGRGTEAFF
TRBJ2-5,TRBV23-1,few,TRBD1,TGCGCCAGCAGTCAAAGTGACAGGGCGCAAGAGACCCAGTACTTC,CASSQSDRAQETQYF
TRBJ2-3,TRBV27,-,TRBD2,TGTGCCAGCAGTCGGGGGGGGTGGGGGAGTGGAACAGATACGCAGTATTTT,CASSRGGWGSGTDTQYF
TRBJ1-2,TRBV28,-,-,TGTGCCAGCCAGTCAGGGAGGGGAAGGGACACCTTC,CASQSGRGRDTF
TRBJ2-5,TRBV10-3,-,TRBD1,TGTGCCATCGGCACCCCGGGACAGGGAGAAGAGACCCAGTACTTC,CAIGTPGQGEETQYF
TRBJ2-7,TRBV11-2,-,TRBD1,TGTGCCAGCAGCATCCTAACCGGGACAGGTAGCTACGAGCAGTACTTC,CASSILTGTGSYEQYF
TRBJ2-3,TRBV24-1,-,-,TGTGCCACCGGAGAACAAGGACTTGATGCGCGTACGCAGTATTTT,CATGEQGLDARTQYF
TRBJ1-2,TRBV6-5,few,-,TGTGCCAGCACCCCTAGGGGATTACAAAACTATGGCTACACCTTC,CASTPRGLQNYGYTF
TRBJ2-1,TRBV5-1,-,TRBD2,TGCGCCAGCAGCTTGCAAGCGGGGGGGGACAATGAGCAGTTCTTC,CASSLQAGGDNEQFF
TRBJ1-4,TRBV12-5,-,-,TGTGCTAGTGGTTTCGGGGAGCGGAGTGAAAAACTGTTTTTT,CASGFGERSEKLFF
TRBJ2-3,TRBV2,-,TRBD1,TGTGCCAGCGGATCGGACAGGCCCACAGATACGCAGTATTTT,CASGSDRPTDTQYF
TRBJ2-3,TRBV5-6,-,-,TGTGCCAGCAGCTTGGGAGCGGGCCGGGATACGCAGTATTTT,CASSLGAGRDTQYF
TRBJ2-7,TRBV7-8,-,TRBD1,TGTGCCAGCAGCCCCTGGGGACAGGGGCGGGACGAGCAGTACTTC,CASSPWGQGRDEQYF
TRBJ2-1,TRBV7-9,-,TRBD2,TGTGCCAGCAGCTCCTTGAGCGGGGAATACAATGAGCAGTTCTTC,CASSSLSGEYNEQFF
TRBJ2-7,TRBV2,few,-,TGTGCCAGCAGTCCCAGACTAGGATCACACGAGCAGTACTTC,CASSPRLGSHEQYF
TRBJ1-2,TRBV7-2,-,-,TGTGCCAGCAGCTCCCGGGGGGGAGGTGGCTACACCTTC,CASSSRGGGGYTF
TRBJ2-2,TRBV11-2,-,-,TGTGCCAGCTCGGAAGATCTCGGGACCGGGGAGCTGTTTTTT,CASSEDLGTGELFF
TRBJ2-7,TRBV30,few,-,TGTGCCTGGAGTGAGTGGCCAGGATCCTACGAGCAGTACTTC,CAWSEWPGSYEQYF
TRBJ1-6,TRBV7-9,-,-,TGTGCCAGCAGCTTAGCTGAGCACTATAATTCACCCCTCCACTTT,CASSLAEHYNSPLHF
TRBJ1-1,TRBV18,-,TRBD1,TGTGCCAGCTCACCGACAGGGCTATGGACTGAAGCTTTCTTT,CASSPTGLWTEAFF
TRBJ2-1,TRBV24-1,-,TRBD2,TGTGCCACCAGTGATGCGGGAGTTACCTACAATGAGCAGTTCTTC,CATSDAGVTYNEQFF
TRBJ2-7,TRBV27,-,-,TGTGCCAGCAGTTCCACTTCCAGGGTAGGTCTATACGAGCAGTACTTC,CASSSTSRVGLYEQYF